This TCR beta chain was profiled in a study of CD8 T cells in ankylosing spondylitis. V lost 4 bases to trimming and J lost 5 bases, with 13 bases between them. The CDR3 has 13 residues. Germline V gives CDR1 DFQATT, CDR2 SNEGSKA (reference sequence). Quantitative 5'-RACE with molecular barcodes was used to make the TCR beta libraries. TCRdb redid the calling of the 5' RACE reads with MiXCR, one entry per CDR3 protein. The sample includes just under 350,000 distinct CDR3 sequences, 14% to 15% of them seen just once. The receptor was isolated from a male donor with ankylosing spondylitis or in good health (not recorded which). This chain links TRBV20-1 with TRBJ2-3; D is unresolved. Specimen: blood, either unsorted or a sorted T cell fraction (not recorded which). This chain's CDR3 is CSATVQLKDTQYF. The CDR3 bases are TGCAGTGCTACCGTCCAGCTCAAAGATACGCAGTATTTT.